What follows are 27 T cell receptor beta chains derived from one specimen sequenced in a study of T cell changes during pregnancy in multiple sclerosis. Sequencing used immunoSEQ multiplex PCR; TCRdb keeps in-frame clones, though not all of them. The table records 61,000 or so clones, about 93% of them present only once. The material sequenced was CD4+ T cells from peripheral blood mononuclear cells, taken before pregnancy. The receptors shown here come from a female donor with multiple sclerosis, enrolled in a pregnancy study.

About this clone: A read error may be the cause here, since a much bigger clone is one base away. The rearrangement joins TRBV7-6 to TRBJ2-7, with TRBD1 matching over 11 bases. V dropped 5 bases and J dropped 2; count of bases not matched to a gene: 2. Germline values: CDR1 SGHVS, CDR2 FNYEAQ. This CDR3 spans 14 amino acids. CDR3 in DNA: TGTGCCAGCAGCCCGGGACAGGGGGCCTACGAGCAGTACTTC. Translating gives CASSPGQGAYEQYF.

The genes are TRBV28 and TRBJ2-1, with 10 bases aligning to TRBD2. Germline CDR1 reads MDHEN; CDR2 reads SYDVKM. The trim removed 7 bases at V and 3 bases at J, leaving 6 bases unmatched. This CDR3 has 15 amino acids. The CDR3 region has the DNA TGTGCCAGCACGCGGGGACTAGCGAACTACAATGAGCAGTTCTTC. Protein product: CASTRGLANYNEQFF.

The rearrangement links TRBV5-6 to TRBJ2-3; D is possibly TRBD1 (6 bases). CDR3 size: 17 residues. The germline V gene encodes CDR1 SGHDT and CDR2 YYEEEE. V was pared by 0 bases and J by 7 bases, with 21 bases between. The CDR3 loop reads CASSLGRYFYRENTQYF. The DNA of the CDR3 is TGTGCCAGCAGCTTGGGCCGTTACTTTTACAGGGAAAATACGCAGTATTTT.

J is TRBJ1-5 and V is TRBV18; no firm D call. This CDR3 spans 15 amino acids. V was trimmed by 3 bases and J by 0 bases, leaving 9 bases between them. The germline gives CDR1 KGHSH, CDR2 LQKENI. The CDR3 sequence: CASSPNTNSNQPQHF. CDR3 nucleotides: TGTGCCAGCTCACCTAACACAAATAGCAATCAGCCCCAGCATTTT.

This chain uses TRBV19 with TRBJ2-5, with 9 bases lining up with TRBD2. Germline values: CDR1 LNHDA, CDR2 SQIVND (reference sequence). J gave up 4 bases and V 2 bases, and 8 bases lay outside the gene matches. The CDR3 has 16 amino acids. CDR3 DNA sequence: TGTGCCAGTAGTATAATTGCCCTAGCGGGAAGAGAGACCCAGTACTTC. Translation: CASSIIALAGRETQYF.

As DNA, the CDR3 is TGTGCCAGCAGCTTATTGGCCGGGTATGGCTACACCTTC. This sequence encodes CASSLLAGYGYTF. The gene calls are TRBV7-2 and TRBJ1-2; D uncertain. The CDR3 covers 13 residues. Trimming stripped 2 bases from V and 5 bases from J, with 9 bases between. CDR1 and CDR2 (germline): SGHTA, FQGNSA.

CDR3 protein: CSAQNIDTGYEQYF. As DNA, the CDR3 is TGCAGCGCCCAGAACATTGACACAGGGTACGAGCAGTACTTC. J is TRBJ2-7 and V is TRBV29-1; perhaps TRBD1 as D (6 bases). Trimming stripped 7 bases from V and 4 bases from J, with 20 bases between. The CDR3 sequence is 14 residues long. Germline loops: CDR1 SQVTM, CDR2 ANQGSEA.

The genes are TRBV7-9 and TRBJ2-3, with D perhaps TRBD2 (7 bases). With 7 bases removed from V and 3 bases from J, the gap between germline ends came to 23 bases. The CDR3 has 17 amino acids. From germline, CDR1 is SEHNR and CDR2 FQNEAQ (reference sequence). The CDR3 loop reads CASTIRGGRRDTDTQYF. The CDR3 nucleotides are TGTGCCAGCACCATAAGGGGGGGAAGAAGGGATACAGATACGCAGTATTTT.

J is TRBJ1-2 and V is TRBV6-5; the D is unclear. Germline V CDR1 and CDR2: MNHEY, SVGAGI. This CDR3 contains 13 residues. Trimming stripped 5 bases from V and 8 bases from J, with 15 bases between. CDR3 loop: CASSRTGRRGYTF. DNA for the CDR3: TGTGCCAGCAGTCGGACTGGACGTCGCGGCTACACCTTC.

This chain uses TRBV29-1 with TRBJ2-1, with 9 bases matching TRBD2. The V gene end was trimmed by 6 bases and the J gene end by 9 bases; junction bases not matched to a gene: 3. CDR1 SQVTM and CDR2 ANQGSEA come from the germline V gene. This CDR3 is built from 11 residues. The CDR3 region has the DNA TGCAGCGTGGGACTAGCAAGTGAGCAGTTCTTC. It translates to CSVGLASEQFF.

The chain employs TRBV27 and TRBJ1-5; 9 bases line up with TRBD1. J gave up 7 bases and V 1 base, and 8 bases lay outside the gene matches. The V gene's germline CDR1 is MNHEY and CDR2 SMNVEV (reference sequence). The CDR3 is made up of 16 amino acids. CDR3 nucleotides: TGTGCCAGCAGTTTATGGGGACAGGGTGTAGGGCAGCCCCAGCATTTT. It is translated as CASSLWGQGVGQPQHF.

V gene TRBV5-4 combines with J gene TRBJ2-2; D possibly corresponds to TRBD1 (6 bases). The germline V and J ends were trimmed by 1 base and 6 bases, with 10 bases remaining between them. Germline values: CDR1 SGHNT, CDR2 YYREEE (reference sequence). The CDR3 spans 14 residues. The CDR3 protein is CASSLFWGPGELFF. The CDR3 region has the DNA TGTGCCAGCAGCTTGTTCTGGGGGCCCGGGGAGCTGTTTTTT.

The chain recombines TRBV2 with TRBJ2-1; 8 positions agree with TRBD2. Germline loops: CDR1 SNHLY, CDR2 FYNNEI. The J segment lost 4 bases and the V segment lost 1 base, leaving 15 bases of the junction unmatched. The CDR3 sequence is 19 residues long. CDR3 loop: CASSEGLATSQKLYNEQFF. In DNA, the CDR3 is TGTGCCAGCAGTGAAGGACTAGCGACGAGCCAGAAGTTATACAATGAGCAGTTCTTC.

The gene calls are TRBV2 and TRBJ2-7; D unresolved. The CDR3 covers 11 residues. Trimming pared 5 bases from V and 2 bases from J, leaving 4 bases between. CDR1 is SNHLY, CDR2 FYNNEI, per germline. CDR3 nucleotides: TGTGCCAGCAGTCCAACCTACGAGCAGTACTTC. Its translation: CASSPTYEQYF.

The rearrangement joins TRBV29-1 to TRBJ2-3; 9 bases align to TRBD2. Trimming removed 4 bases from V and 8 bases from J; junction bases left unmatched: 13. Looked up from germline, CDR1 is SQVTM and CDR2 is ANQGSEA. CDR3 size: 15 residues. The chain's CDR3 is CSVGFGLAGSSTQYF. Written as DNA, the CDR3 is TGCAGCGTTGGGTTTGGGCTAGCGGGATCAAGTACGCAGTATTTT.

In this sample, this clone turned up once. V usage is TRBV5-1 and J usage is TRBJ2-3; D might be TRBD2 (5 bases). Trimming cost V 4 bases and J 4 bases, with 10 bases left between them. Germline values: CDR1 SGHRS, CDR2 YFSETQ. The CDR3 has 13 amino acids. The CDR3: CASSLDFSDTQYF. DNA of the CDR3: TGCGCCAGCAGCCTGGACTTCTCAGATACGCAGTATTTT.

V usage is TRBV6-5 and J usage is TRBJ2-3; 11 bases align to TRBD2. Germline V gene data show CDR1 as MNHEY and CDR2 as SVGAGI. The ends lost 9 bases at V and 5 bases at J; junction bases unmatched: 4. The CDR3 consists of 13 residues. The CDR3 here is CASSGRVGDTQYF. In nucleotides, the CDR3 is TGTGCCAGTAGCGGGAGGGTTGGAGATACGCAGTATTTT.

The rearrangement links TRBV10-3 to TRBJ1-1, with 8 bases aligning to TRBD1. This CDR3 contains 14 residues. Per the germline V gene, CDR1 is ENHRY and CDR2 is SYGVKD. With 2 bases clipped from V and 4 bases from J, the junction kept 3 bases outside the gene matches. The CDR3 sequence: CAISETGGLTEAFF. In DNA, the CDR3 is TGTGCCATCAGTGAGACAGGGGGACTCACTGAAGCTTTCTTT.

This chain joins TRBV9 and TRBJ1-2, with D possibly TRBD1 on 6 matching bases. CDR1 SGDLS and CDR2 YYNGEE come from the germline V gene. Trimming left V 4 bases short and J 3 bases short, with 13 bases between. This CDR3 spans 14 amino acids. The CDR3 loop reads CASSQDSSYYGYTF. CDR3 nucleotide sequence: TGTGCCAGCAGCCAGGACAGCTCATACTATGGCTACACCTTC.

V usage is TRBV14 and J usage is TRBJ2-3; 10 nucleotides agree with TRBD2. The junction had 8 bases not matched to a gene; V was cut back by 4 bases and J by 4 bases. The CDR3 length is 16 residues. Germline V lookup: CDR1 SGHDN, CDR2 FVKESK. The CDR3 region is CASSPSLAGVPDTQYF. In nucleotides, the CDR3 is TGTGCCAGCAGCCCGTCTCTAGCGGGAGTCCCAGATACGCAGTATTTT.

The chain recombines TRBV11-2 with TRBJ1-3; 7 bases match TRBD1. Germline V lookup: CDR1 SGHAT, CDR2 FQNNGV. Trimming removed 5 bases from V and 0 bases from J; junction bases left unmatched: 13. This CDR3 contains 18 residues. CDR3 bases: TGTGCCAGCAGCCCAACTTTAAGGGGGCAGCTCTCTGGAAACACCATATATTTT. Amino acid sequence: CASSPTLRGQLSGNTIYF.

The V gene is TRBV5-7, the J gene TRBJ1-4; D is possibly TRBD1 (6 bases). TRBV5-7 falls under the ORF class, with uncertain function. The V gene lost 2 bases and the J gene lost 3 bases, with 11 bases spanning the gap. The CDR3 consists of 15 residues. The CDR3 DNA follows: TGTGCCAGCAGCTTCGGCAGGGGTGCTAATGAAAAACTGTTTTTT. Its protein is CASSFGRGANEKLFF.

This chain links TRBV5-1 with TRBJ2-7; 9 nucleotides match TRBD2. CDR1 is SGHRS, CDR2 YFSETQ, per germline. CDR3 length: 15 residues. Trimming took 2 bases from V and 3 from J; bases not matched to a gene: 6. Here the CDR3 DNA reads TGCGCCAGCAGCTTTATTAGCGGGGGAGTCTACGAGCAGTACTTC. This codes for CASSFISGGVYEQYF.

The chain links TRBV29-1 to TRBJ2-5; TRBD1 agrees at 8 bases. CDR1 and CDR2 from the germline V gene are SQVTM and ANQGSEA. J lost 5 bases, V lost 3 bases, and 2 bases had no gene match. The CDR3 runs to 12 residues. The CDR3, as DNA: TGCAGCGTTGACAGGGGGCGGGAGACCCAGTACTTC. Its translation: CSVDRGRETQYF. The variable domain in full, completed from reference TRBV29-1 and TRBJ2-5, reads SAVISQKPSRDICQRGTSLTIQCQVDSQVTMMFWYRQQPGQSLTLIATANQGSEATYESGFVIDKFPISRPNLTFSTLTVSNMSPEDSSIYLCSVDRGRETQYFGPGTRLLVL.

V is TRBV6-5 and J is TRBJ2-7; D is unclear. This CDR3 region has 14 residues. The V and J ends lost 0 bases and 2 bases respectively, with 8 bases between them. The germline V gene encodes CDR1 MNHEY and CDR2 SVGAGI. The CDR3 spells CASSYSKATYEQYF. Here the CDR3 DNA reads TGTGCCAGCAGTTACTCGAAAGCAACCTACGAGCAGTACTTC.

The chain carries TRBV5-1 and TRBJ1-1; TRBD1 agrees at 8 bases. The CDR3 has 14 amino acids. Germline assignment: CDR1 SGHRS and CDR2 YFSETQ. Trimming at V came to 2 bases and at J to 1 base, leaving 1 base not matched to a gene. The CDR3 nucleotides read TGCGCCAGCAGCTTAACAGGGGGGAACACTGAAGCTTTCTTT. Translation gives CASSLTGGNTEAFF. The full variable domain, in which reference TRBV5-1 and TRBJ1-1 provide the parts outside the CDR3, is KAGVTQTPRYLIKTRGQQVTLSCSPISGHRSVSWYQQTPGQGLQFLFEYFSETQRNKGNFPGRFSGRQFSNSRSEMNVSTLELGDSALYLCASSLTGGNTEAFFGQGTRLTVV.

The rearrangement uses TRBV5-4 and TRBJ1-1, with D uncertain. This CDR3 is built from 13 residues. Looked up from germline, CDR1 is SGHNT and CDR2 is YYREEE (reference sequence). Trimming removed 4 bases from V and 0 bases from J, with 7 bases in between. The CDR3 coding sequence is TGTGCCAGCAGCGCGGAATTGAACACTGAAGCTTTCTTT. Amino acid sequence: CASSAELNTEAFF.